This TCR beta chain came from a study of blood T cell repertoires in COVID-19. The germline V gene encodes CDR1 LGHNA and CDR2 YSLEER. The CDR3 length is 15 residues. V was trimmed by 0 bases and J by 2 bases, leaving 10 bases between them. As processed by the authors: Scientists estimated how many nucleated cells there were by amplifying reference gene primers. Profiling relied on immunoSEQ multiplex PCR, and the TCRdb table lists in-frame clones only, not all of them. The V and J calls and clone size were taken over from that table, and D and trimming were inferred from the DNA. The data hold some 100,000 clones, with roughly 85% observed a single time.

The receptor's source is a woman aged 70-85 years with acute or convalescent COVID-19. The specimen sequenced was peripheral blood. The gene calls are TRBV4-3 and TRBJ2-5; perhaps TRBD2 as D (5 bases). CDR3 nucleotide sequence: TGCGCCAGCAGCCAAGAAGCGGTGGGGCAAGAGACCCAGTACTTC. Translation: CASSQEAVGQETQYF.